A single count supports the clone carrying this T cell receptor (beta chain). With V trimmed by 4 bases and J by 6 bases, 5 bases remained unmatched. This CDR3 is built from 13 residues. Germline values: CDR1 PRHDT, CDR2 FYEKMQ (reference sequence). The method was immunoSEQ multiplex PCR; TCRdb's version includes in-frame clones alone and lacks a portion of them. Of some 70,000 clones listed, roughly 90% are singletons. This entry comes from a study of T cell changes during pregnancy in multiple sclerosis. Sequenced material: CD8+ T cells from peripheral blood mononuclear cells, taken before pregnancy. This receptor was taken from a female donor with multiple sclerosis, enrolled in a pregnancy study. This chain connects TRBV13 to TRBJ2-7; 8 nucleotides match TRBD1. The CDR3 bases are TGTGCCAGCAGCTCAACGACAGGGGCCGAGCAGTACTTC. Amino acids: CASSSTTGAEQYF.